Described below is a single TCR beta chain sequence and its context. Its antigen is currently unknown. Per germline, CDR1 GTSNPN and CDR2 SVGIG (reference sequence). There are 15 residues in the CDR3. Trimming left V 2 bases short and J 2 bases short, with 13 bases between. This sample is part of a study of beta chain features in type 1 diabetes. Expressed TCRB transcripts were sequenced after all isolated RNA was converted to cDNA. Measured with immunoSEQ multiplex PCR; TCRdb has only the in-frame clones, and not every one. The data contain hundreds of thousands of clones, around 68% of them seen just once; the ten biggest clones take up around 0.05%. The study's findings and limits: There were fewer insertions and more deletions at the VDJ junctions of type 1 diabetes patients.

The origin of this receptor is a man aged 25-40 years in good health. The sample taken for sequencing was naive CD4+ T cells from blood. The chain joins TRBV30 to TRBJ2-1; tentatively, D is TRBD2 (6 bases). The CDR3 is CAWSPSGVPYNEQFF. CDR3 coding DNA: TGTGCCTGGAGTCCATCGGGAGTACCCTACAATGAGCAGTTCTTC.